These 22 T cell receptor beta chains share one sample of origin, sequenced in a study of control samples from healthy donors and cancer patients. Assay used: immunoSEQ multiplex PCR; TCRdb lists only in-frame clones, some missing. Counted here are 170,000 or so clones, nearly 90% occurring once; the ten biggest clones make up over 1.1%. Sequenced sample: blood. The receptors stem from a woman between 50 and 59 years old in good health.

This chain connects TRBV4-3 to TRBJ2-7; TRBD2 agrees at 7 bases. Germline V gene lookup returns CDR1 LGHNA and CDR2 YSLEER. The CDR3 length is 15 residues. Trimming cost V 0 bases and J 2 bases; bases outside gene matches: 4. The CDR3 nucleotides are TGCGCCAGCAGCCAAGATTATCTAGCGGCCTACGAGCAGTACTTC. Translated, it gives CASSQDYLAAYEQYF.

The genes are TRBV5-1 and TRBJ2-2, with D possibly being TRBD1 (6 bases). Looked up from germline, CDR1 is SGHRS and CDR2 is YFSETQ. V was shortened by 5 bases and J by 3 bases, with 8 bases between the two germline ends. The CDR3 is made up of 13 amino acids. The CDR3 region is CASRDRDTGELFF. The CDR3 bases are TGCGCCAGCAGGGACAGAGACACCGGGGAGCTGTTTTTT.

This clone was counted between two and nine times. V usage is TRBV7-3 and J usage is TRBJ2-2; 9 nucleotides align to TRBD1. CDR1 is SGHTA, CDR2 FQGTGA, per germline. Trimming took 5 bases from V and 6 from J; bases not matched to a gene: 13. This CDR3 has 17 residues. The CDR3 DNA reads TGTGCCAGCAGCCGGACCGGGACAGGGTGGGAAGCCGGGGAGCTGTTTTTT. Its translation: CASSRTGTGWEAGELFF.

The chain has TRBV28 and TRBJ1-6; 7 nucleotides align to TRBD1. Trimming removed 5 bases from V and 10 bases from J; junction bases left unmatched: 11. Per the germline V gene, CDR1 is MDHEN and CDR2 is SYDVKM. The length of the CDR3 is 15 residues. CDR3 residues: CASSPGQTIGSPLHF. The CDR3 DNA sequence: TGTGCCAGCAGTCCGGGACAGACGATAGGCTCACCCCTCCACTTT.

The gene calls are TRBV18 and TRBJ2-7, with D tentatively TRBD1 or TRBD2 (6 bases each). Per the germline V gene, CDR1 is KGHSH and CDR2 is LQKENI. The CDR3 loop spans 17 amino acids. Trimming shortened V by 3 bases and J by 2 bases, and 20 bases separated the two germline ends. The CDR3 sequence: CASSPIYPGAPPYEQYF. CDR3 sequence (DNA): TGTGCCAGCTCACCGATATATCCGGGGGCCCCCCCCTACGAGCAGTACTTC. The full variable domain, completed using reference TRBV18 and TRBJ2-7, is NAGVMQNPRHLVRRRGQEARLRCSPMKGHSHVYWYRQLPEEGLKFMVYLQKENIIDESGMPKERFSAEFPKEGPSILRIQQVVRGDSAAYFCASSPIYPGAPPYEQYFGPGTRLTVT.

This rearrangement joins TRBV7-2 to TRBJ2-7, with TRBD1 identical over 12 bases. Germline V CDR1 and CDR2: SGHTA, FQGNSA. V was pared by 5 bases and J by 7 bases, with 12 bases of the junction left unmatched. This CDR3 is built from 16 residues. CDR3 coding DNA: TGTGCCAGCAGCCCGATCCCGGGACAGGGGGCGGGTGAGCAGTACTTC. Its translation is CASSPIPGQGAGEQYF.

The rearrangement joins TRBV5-1 to TRBJ2-3; no definite D call. This CDR3 comprises 14 residues. Trimming shortened V by 4 bases and J by 0 bases, and 9 bases separated the two germline ends. Germline values: CDR1 SGHRS, CDR2 YFSETQ. CDR3 nucleotide sequence: TGCGCCAGCAGCGGCGGTGCTAGCACAGATACGCAGTATTTT. It yields the protein CASSGGASTDTQYF.

This sequence joins TRBV7-3 and TRBJ2-3; a weak D match, TRBD2 (6 bases). Germline loops: CDR1 SGHTA, CDR2 FQGTGA. Deletions cut 5 bases from V and 3 bases from J, with 18 bases between. The CDR3 is 16 residues long. The CDR3 loop is CASSRGLGVATDTQYF. The DNA of the CDR3 is TGTGCCAGCAGCCGGGGACTTGGGGTGGCTACAGATACGCAGTATTTT.

The V gene is TRBV24-1, the J gene TRBJ2-3, with TRBD2 matching over 7 bases. This CDR3 has 17 residues. Germline loops: CDR1 KGHDR, CDR2 SFDVKD. V lost 5 bases to trimming and J lost 2 bases; unmatched junction nucleotides: 12. DNA of the CDR3: TGTGCCACCAGTGGTTTACCCGGACTAGATGACACAGATACGCAGTATTTT. The encoded protein is CATSGLPGLDDTDTQYF.

This clone was seen a few times. The chain recombines TRBV28 with TRBJ1-1; D is unresolved. The V gene's germline CDR1 is MDHEN and CDR2 SYDVKM. The V gene lost 8 bases and the J gene lost 6 bases, with 19 bases spanning the gap. This CDR3 comprises 14 residues. CDR3 in amino acids: CASGPVGELAEAFF. The CDR3 bases are TGTGCCAGCGGGCCTGTAGGTGAATTAGCTGAAGCTTTCTTT.

The V gene is TRBV19, the J gene TRBJ2-1; D is uncertain. The V gene lost 10 bases and the J gene lost 8 bases, with 21 bases spanning the gap. Germline V gene sequence: CDR1 LNHDA, CDR2 SQIVND (reference sequence). This CDR3 region has 14 residues. CDR3 amino acids: CATRGGLRIDEQFF. DNA of the CDR3: TGTGCCACCCGCGGCGGTTTACGGATTGATGAGCAGTTCTTC.

This clone was seen only a few times. The rearrangement uses TRBV5-6 and TRBJ1-5; possibly TRBD1 for D (5 bases). CDR3 length equals 12 residues. The V end was cut by 4 bases, the J end by 5 bases, with 7 bases between. Germline values: CDR1 SGHDT, CDR2 YYEEEE. In DNA, the CDR3 is TGTGCCAGCAGCCAGACAGATCAGCCCCAGCATTTT. Residues: CASSQTDQPQHF.

The rearrangement uses TRBV9 and TRBJ2-3; 7 bases align to TRBD1. Germline CDR1 and CDR2: SGDLS and YYNGEE. V was clipped by 0 bases and J by 2 bases; unmatched bases: 12. The CDR3 has 18 amino acids. The CDR3 coding sequence is TGTGCCAGCAGCGTAGCTAGTGGGACAGTCTTTATCACAGATACGCAGTATTTT. This encodes CASSVASGTVFITDTQYF.

This rearrangement joins TRBV19 to TRBJ2-5; 12 bases agree with TRBD2. The length of the CDR3 is 17 residues. The V segment lost 1 base and the J segment 5 bases; nucleotides outside the gene matches: 8. From germline, CDR1 is LNHDA and CDR2 SQIVND (reference sequence). The CDR3 bases are TGTGCCAGTAGTATAGCCGCTAGCGGGAGGGCCCTGGAGACCCAGTACTTC. This codes for CASSIAASGRALETQYF. Variable domain in full (rest from reference TRBV19 and TRBJ2-5): DGGITQSPKYLFRKEGQNVTLSCEQNLNHDAMYWYRQDPGQGLRLIYYSQIVNDFQKGDIAEGYSVSREKKESFPLTVTSAQKNPTAFYLCASSIAASGRALETQYFGPGTRLLVL.

This rearrangement joins TRBV18 to TRBJ1-1; perhaps TRBD1 as D (5 bases). CDR3 length equals 15 residues. Trimming took off 0 bases at V and 7 bases at J, with 15 bases between the two ends. The germline V gene has CDR1 KGHSH and CDR2 LQKENI. The CDR3 loop reads CASSPPGLGTGEAFF. The CDR3 bases are TGTGCCAGCTCACCACCGGGTCTGGGGACGGGTGAAGCTTTCTTT.

The rearrangement links TRBV15 to TRBJ2-5; TRBD2 aligns across 7 bases. Germline V CDR1 and CDR2: LNHNV, YYDKDF (reference sequence). This CDR3 has 13 residues. After removal of 6 bases from V and 8 bases from J, the junction contained 9 bases not matched to a gene. CDR3 DNA sequence: TGTGCCACCAGTGGGAGGGACGGAATAACCCAGTACTTC. Its protein is CATSGRDGITQYF. Filled out from reference TRBV15 and TRBJ2-5, the complete variable domain reads DAMVIQNPRYQVTQFGKPVTLSCSQTLNHNVMYWYQQKSSQAPKLLFHYYDKDFNNEADTPDNFQSRRPNTSFCFLDIRSPGLGDTAMYLCATSGRDGITQYFGPGTRLLVL.

The V gene is TRBV11-2, the J gene TRBJ2-7; 8 nucleotides align to TRBD2. CDR3 length equals 14 residues. With V trimmed by 1 base and J by 6 bases, 5 bases remained unmatched. The germline gives CDR1 SGHAT, CDR2 FQNNGV. The CDR3 is CASSLGGTRSEQYF. The CDR3 bases are TGTGCCAGCAGCTTAGGTGGGACTAGGAGCGAGCAGTACTTC.

The chain combines TRBV18 with TRBJ1-4; D is perhaps TRBD1 (5 bases). The CDR3 covers 15 residues. Per germline, CDR1 KGHSH and CDR2 LQKENI. Deletions cut 6 bases from V and 4 bases from J, with 15 bases between. The CDR3 sequence: CASSPEGMFNEKLFF. CDR3 bases: TGTGCCAGCTCCCCAGAGGGGATGTTTAATGAAAAACTGTTTTTT. The full variable domain, rest sourced from reference TRBV18 and TRBJ1-4, is NAGVMQNPRHLVRRRGQEARLRCSPMKGHSHVYWYRQLPEEGLKFMVYLQKENIIDESGMPKERFSAEFPKEGPSILRIQQVVRGDSAAYFCASSPEGMFNEKLFFGSGTQLSVL.

Comments on this clone: Other DNA sequences of this sample code for an identical CDR3. The J gene is TRBJ1-2, the V gene TRBV28; 8 nucleotides line up with TRBD1. This CDR3 spans 14 amino acids. Looked up from germline, CDR1 is MDHEN and CDR2 is SYDVKM. Germline trimming cut 5 bases from V and 4 bases from J; bases unmatched to any gene: 6. This chain's CDR3 is CASSQGQGSYGYTF. CDR3 nucleotide sequence: TGTGCCAGCAGTCAAGGACAGGGAAGCTATGGCTACACCTTC.

The chain employs TRBV18 and TRBJ2-3, with D unresolved. This CDR3 comprises 15 residues. Germline loops: CDR1 KGHSH, CDR2 LQKENI. V was trimmed by 1 base and J by 5 bases, leaving 13 bases between them. The CDR3 region is CASSPLAHPEDTQYF. CDR3 nucleotide sequence: TGTGCCAGCTCACCACTCGCGCACCCGGAAGATACGCAGTATTTT.

The V call is TRBV5-4, the J call TRBJ1-3; no firm D call. CDR1 and CDR2 (germline): SGHNT, YYREEE (reference sequence). Trimming cost V 0 bases and J 4 bases, with 11 bases left between them. The CDR3 is made up of 15 amino acids. CDR3 coding DNA: TGTGCCAGCAGCTTGGATTGGATCTCCGGAAACACCATATATTTT. It is translated as CASSLDWISGNTIYF.

This chain connects TRBV6-6 to TRBJ2-1; D not certain. The V end was cut by 6 bases, the J end by 5 bases, with 8 bases between. Germline lookup yields CDR1 MNHNY and CDR2 SVGAGI (reference sequence). CDR3 length: 12 residues. The CDR3 DNA sequence: TGTGCCAGCAGGAGACCCAACAATGAGCAGTTCTTC. Protein product: CASRRPNNEQFF.